This T cell receptor beta chain emerged from a study of T cell responses to AZD1222 COVID-19 vaccine. Study-level findings and limits: Reports indicate that nearly half of spike-specific TCRs are directed at unmutated variant regions. It was only after the peak T cell response that any repertoires were sampled. At baseline, just a handful of AZD1222 recipients tested seropositive. A mostly white British donor set with more females was recruited, and clonal diversity was possibly underestimated.

CDR3 length: 13 amino acids. Trimming stripped 4 bases from V and 4 bases from J, with 10 bases between. Per the germline V gene, CDR1 is MNHEY and CDR2 is SVGEGT. This clone has a single count. What it binds is unknown. Clones were sequenced by immunoSEQ multiplex PCR, and TCRdb holds only the in-frame ones, with some missing. Among some 100,000 clones listed, 85% to 90% were seen once. V is TRBV6-2 or TRBV6-3 and J is TRBJ1-1; D is uncertain. This TCR was sampled from an adult who received the AZD1222 COVID-19 vaccine. Here the sequenced sample was peripheral blood, taken 28 days after the second AZD1222 dose. CDR3 residues: CASSSVAGTEAFF. In nucleotides, the CDR3 is TGTGCCAGCAGTTCGGTCGCGGGCACTGAAGCTTTCTTT.